This T cell receptor beta chain was captured by sequencing in a study of blood T cell repertoires in COVID-19. Followed over time, Seattle patients had been enrolled while infection was active. The CDR3 sequence is 16 residues long. The germline V and J ends were trimmed by 0 bases and 1 base, with 12 bases remaining between them. Germline V lookup: CDR1 MGHRA, CDR2 YSYEKL. Assay: immunoSEQ multiplex PCR; the TCRdb copy retains only in-frame clones and omits some. Of more than 95,000 clones detected, roughly 80% appear once; the ten largest clones hold about 5.5%. The source of this sequence is an older man with COVID-19, enrolled during active disease. The chain links TRBV4-1 to TRBJ1-1; D uncertain. The source material was peripheral blood. CDR3 nucleotides: TGCGCCAGCAGCCAAGAGACTCTAACACCGAACACTGAAGCTTTCTTT. This codes for CASSQETLTPNTEAFF.